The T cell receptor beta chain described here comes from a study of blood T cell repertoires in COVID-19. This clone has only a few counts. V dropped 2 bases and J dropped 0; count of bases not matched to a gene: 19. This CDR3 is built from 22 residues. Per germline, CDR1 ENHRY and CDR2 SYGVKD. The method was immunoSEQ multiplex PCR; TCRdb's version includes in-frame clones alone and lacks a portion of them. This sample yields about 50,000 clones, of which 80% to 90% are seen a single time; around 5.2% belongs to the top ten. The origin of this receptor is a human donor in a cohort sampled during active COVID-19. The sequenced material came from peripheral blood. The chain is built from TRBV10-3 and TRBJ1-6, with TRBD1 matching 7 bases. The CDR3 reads CAISERGPSGDRPISYNSPLHF. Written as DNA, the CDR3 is TGTGCCATCAGTGAGAGGGGACCCTCTGGGGACAGACCGATCTCCTATAATTCACCCCTCCACTTT.